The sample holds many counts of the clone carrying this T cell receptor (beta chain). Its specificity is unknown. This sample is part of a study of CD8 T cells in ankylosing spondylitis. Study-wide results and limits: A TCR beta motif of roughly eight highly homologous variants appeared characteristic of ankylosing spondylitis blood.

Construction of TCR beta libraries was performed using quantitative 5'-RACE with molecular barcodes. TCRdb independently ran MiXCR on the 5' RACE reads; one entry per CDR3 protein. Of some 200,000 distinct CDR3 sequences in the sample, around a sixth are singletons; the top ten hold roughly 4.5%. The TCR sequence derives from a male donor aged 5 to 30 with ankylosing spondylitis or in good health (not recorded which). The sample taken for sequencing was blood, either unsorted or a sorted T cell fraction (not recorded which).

The DNA for the CDR3 is TGTGCCAGCAGTTCAATAGGACAGCTTAGCAATCAGCCCCAGCATTTT. It encodes CASSSIGQLSNQPQHF. The chain joins TRBV12-3 or TRBV12-4 to TRBJ1-5; D perhaps matches TRBD1 (6 bases). The germline V and J ends were trimmed by 4 bases and 0 bases, with 13 bases remaining between them. There are 16 residues in the CDR3.